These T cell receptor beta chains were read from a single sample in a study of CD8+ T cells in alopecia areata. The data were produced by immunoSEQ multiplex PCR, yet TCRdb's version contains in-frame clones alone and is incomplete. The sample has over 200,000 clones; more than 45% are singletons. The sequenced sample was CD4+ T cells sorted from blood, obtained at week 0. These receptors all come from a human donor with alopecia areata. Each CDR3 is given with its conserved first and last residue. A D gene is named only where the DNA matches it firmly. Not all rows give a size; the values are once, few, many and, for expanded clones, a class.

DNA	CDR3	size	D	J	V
TGTGCCAGCAGCACCCGTCTGCGGGCCCGAAATTCACCCCTCCACTTT	CASSTRLRARNSPLHF	-	-	TRBJ1-6	TRBV14
TGTGCCAGCAGCGGGACTAGCGGGAGTGGGACCCAGTACTTC	CASSGTSGSGTQYF	-	TRBD2	TRBJ2-5	TRBV9
TGTGCCTCTAAGACAGGGGTCTATGGCTACACCTTC	CASKTGVYGYTF	-	TRBD1	TRBJ1-2	TRBV6-1
TGTGCCTGGGGGGGCCTAGGCAATCAGCCCCAGCATTTT	CAWGGLGNQPQHF	few	-	TRBJ1-5	TRBV30
TGTGCCTGGAGTCCCCCAGCAGGAGGCTATGGCTACACCTTC	CAWSPPAGGYGYTF	-	-	TRBJ1-2	TRBV30
TGTGCCAGCTCACGGACGGGTCTAGCGGGAGGGTCTGAGCAGTTCTTC	CASSRTGLAGGSEQFF	-	TRBD2	TRBJ2-1	TRBV18
TGCAGCGTAGCCGGGACATTGAACACTGAAGCTTTCTTT	CSVAGTLNTEAFF	-	-	TRBJ1-1	TRBV29-1
TGTGCCAGCAGCCCCTGGACTAGCGGCACAGATACGCAGTATTTT	CASSPWTSGTDTQYF	-	TRBD2	TRBJ2-3	TRBV7-2
TGCGCCAGCAGCGTTGGCGTGAGCTCCTACGAGCAGTACTTC	CASSVGVSSYEQYF	few	-	TRBJ2-7	TRBV4-1
TGTGCCAGCAGCCAGTTGACTAGCGGGAGAGATTACGAGCAGTACTTC	CASSQLTSGRDYEQYF	once	TRBD2	TRBJ2-7	TRBV4-2
TGTGCCATCAGTGAGTTAAAGTACAATGAGCAGTTCTTC	CAISELKYNEQFF	-	-	TRBJ2-1	TRBV10-3
TGCAGCGCTTCCGCCTTTGGACGGAACACTGAAGCTTTCTTT	CSASAFGRNTEAFF	-	-	TRBJ1-1	TRBV29-1
TGCAGCGTTGAAGAAATAGGCAGGGTGGATGGCTACACCTTC	CSVEEIGRVDGYTF	-	-	TRBJ1-2	TRBV29-1